Listed here are 8 T cell receptor beta chains from one sample, sequenced in a study of blood T cell repertoires in COVID-19. Profiling relied on immunoSEQ multiplex PCR, and the TCRdb table lists in-frame clones only, not all of them. The data show 400,000 to 450,000 clones, about 90% seen once. Sequencing was done on a sample of PBMCs or T cells enriched from blood (not recorded which). The receptors derive from a man between 18 and 35 years old who had recovered from COVID-19.

The chain carries TRBV5-1 and TRBJ1-5; D is undetermined. The CDR3 consists of 15 residues. Per the germline V gene, CDR1 is SGHRS and CDR2 is YFSETQ. Trimming removed 1 base at V and 3 bases at J, with 11 bases between. In DNA form, the CDR3 reads TGCGCCAGCAGCTTGTTCGGGGATCCCAATCAGCCCCAGCATTTT. Its protein is CASSLFGDPNQPQHF.

The rearrangement uses TRBV5-6 and TRBJ2-2; D perhaps matches TRBD2 (5 bases). Germline lookup yields CDR1 SGHDT and CDR2 YYEEEE. Trimming left V 5 bases short and J 6 bases short, with 14 bases between. This CDR3 has 14 residues. CDR3 residues: CASRAGLSPGELFF. The CDR3 DNA reads as TGTGCCAGCAGGGCGGGTCTCTCTCCCGGGGAGCTGTTTTTT.

The chain recombines TRBV7-8 with TRBJ1-5; D uncertain. The V end was cut by 1 base, the J end by 8 bases, with 21 bases between. Germline V gene sequence: CDR1 SGHVS, CDR2 FQNEAQ. This CDR3 comprises 17 residues. CDR3 amino acids: CASSLEFAEGHYKPQHF. CDR3 coding DNA: TGTGCCAGCAGCTTAGAGTTCGCAGAAGGCCACTATAAGCCCCAGCATTTT.

The genes are TRBV19 and TRBJ2-1, with TRBD2 matching over 8 bases. V shed 1 base, J shed 9 bases, and the junction held 8 bases outside the gene matches. The CDR3 sequence is 15 residues long. The germline gives CDR1 LNHDA, CDR2 SQIVND (reference sequence). The CDR3 nucleotides are TGTGCCAGTAGTATAGTTCCAGCGGGAGTGGTTGAGCAGTTCTTC. Protein product: CASSIVPAGVVEQFF.

The chain employs TRBV10-3 and TRBJ1-2; TRBD1 is a possible D gene (6 bases). This CDR3 is built from 15 residues. Germline values: CDR1 ENHRY, CDR2 SYGVKD. V lost 2 bases and J lost 8, with 18 bases in between. DNA of the CDR3: TGTGCCATCAGTGAGCCCCCAGAAGGGGGGGAGGGCTACACCTTC. Translated, it gives CAISEPPEGGEGYTF.

V is TRBV6-1 and J is TRBJ2-1, with TRBD2 matching 14 bases. V lost 3 bases to trimming and J lost 7 bases; unmatched junction nucleotides: 5. Germline loops: CDR1 MNHNS, CDR2 SASEGT. The length of the CDR3 is 16 residues. The CDR3 nucleotides read TGTGCCAGCAGTGACCGACTAGCGGGGGGGTGGAATGAGCAGTTCTTC. Translation: CASSDRLAGGWNEQFF.

This clone was observed a single time. The chain uses TRBV14 and TRBJ2-7, with a possible D match to TRBD2 (5 bases). CDR1 is SGHDN and CDR2 is FVKESK in the germline V gene. V lost 0 bases, J lost 7 bases, and 10 bases lay in between. The CDR3 consists of 13 residues. The CDR3 DNA reads TGTGCCAGCAGCCAAGAATCGTGGAGGGAGCAGTACTTC. Its protein is CASSQESWREQYF. The variable domain in full, completed from reference TRBV14 and TRBJ2-7, reads EAGVTQFPSHSVIEKGQTVTLRCDPISGHDNLYWYRRVMGKEIKFLLHFVKESKQDESGMPNNRFLAERTGGTYSTLKVQPAELEDSGVYFCASSQESWREQYFGPGTRLTVT.

The gene calls are TRBV9 and TRBJ2-1; 8 positions match TRBD2. Germline loops: CDR1 SGDLS, CDR2 YYNGEE. J lost 7 bases, V lost 0 bases, and 6 bases had no gene match. The CDR3 has 15 amino acids. The CDR3 sequence is CASSVVASGLNEQFF. The CDR3 DNA follows: TGTGCCAGCAGCGTAGTCGCTAGCGGGTTAAATGAGCAGTTCTTC.